This TCR beta chain was recorded in a study of T cell repertoires in cytomegalovirus infection. Overall study: From public TCR beta signatures came an indication of both CMV infection and matching HLA type.

MiXCR, applied by TCRdb to the reads, yields one record per CDR3 protein. The repertoire has about 180,000 distinct CDR3 sequences, 17% of them found once; the top ten carry roughly a quarter. This clonotype turned up a few times. Its target is not known. General study points: Accumulated public TCR beta family frequency recognized individuals carrying CMV together with the relevant HLA. In two of eight donors, the top clonotype was HLA-C-restricted CMV-specific.

This clonotype was sampled from a human donor in good health (CMV status not recorded). Some clones in this sample may be carry-over from other donors' samples. The sequenced sample consisted of CD8+ T cells from PBMCs.

The CDR3 protein is CASSQEDPVDTDTQYF. Written as DNA, the CDR3 is TGCGCCAGCAGCCAAGAAGATCCAGTCGACACAGATACGCAGTATTTT. J is TRBJ2-3 and V is TRBV4-1; D not resolved. Germline V CDR1 and CDR2: MGHRA, YSYEKL. CDR3 size: 16 residues. Trimming pared 0 bases from V and 2 bases from J, leaving 12 bases between.